A selection of T cell receptor beta chains follows, all from one sample in a study of monozygotic twins with inflammatory bowel disease. TCRdb re-called the 5' RACE reads, yielding one record per CDR3 amino acid sequence without DNA. The sample holds 300,000 to 350,000 distinct CDR3 sequences. Material for sequencing was blood. The receptors derive from a human donor with ulcerative colitis or Crohn's disease, or a healthy co-twin of an affected twin (not recorded which). CDR3s include the opening cysteine and the closing phenylalanine or tryptophan. Fields, in order: CDR3 length, V gene, J gene, CDR3 protein.

15	TRBV18	TRBJ2-7	CASSPGQGPTYEQYF
17	TRBV20-1	TRBJ2-1	CSAREVVGGGSYNEQFF
12	TRBV12-3/TRBV12-4	TRBJ1-2	CASSTTGAGYTF
17	TRBV7-9	TRBJ2-1	CASSYPPGTSANNEQFF
13	TRBV12-3/TRBV12-4	TRBJ2-3	CASRLTVTDTQYF
17	TRBV10-3	TRBJ2-7	CAISPGRGMSLEDEQYF
17	TRBV2	TRBJ2-3	CASSPRGSGRAGSTQYF
15	TRBV7-9	TRBJ2-3	CASRVSGTSTDTQYF
16	TRBV5-4	TRBJ2-3	CASSLKLAGTTDTQYF
15	TRBV29-1	TRBJ1-1	CSVHRPQPMNTEAFF
15	TRBV4-1	TRBJ1-2	CASSQTVRGRGGYTF
17	TRBV5-4	TRBJ2-1	CASTPQLAGASYNEQFF
14	TRBV5-4	TRBJ2-2	CASSLWTSSGELFF
18	TRBV3-1	TRBJ2-3	CASSQARAGTYFADTQYF
15	TRBV20-1	TRBJ2-7	CSAQLSGSAPGEQYF
16	TRBV14	TRBJ2-5	CASSQGKIPGAETQYF
15	TRBV28	TRBJ2-1	CASSFPGAGGNEQFF
15	TRBV5-1	TRBJ1-1	CASSPTVTGVGEAFF
14	TRBV27	TRBJ2-7	CASQRIHLAYEQYF
17	TRBV3-1	TRBJ2-1	CASSLRGLAGGPGEQFF
14	TRBV4-1	TRBJ2-7	CASSQGPGSYEQYF
16	TRBV5-1	TRBJ2-3	CASSLGVAQSTDTQYF
13	TRBV4-1	TRBJ2-7	CASSHPQSYEQYF
15	TRBV18	TRBJ2-3	CASSLGMVDTDTQYF
14	TRBV29-1	TRBJ2-7	CSVELRVRRYEQYF
15	TRBV4-1	TRBJ1-4	CASSQGGWDPEKLFF
16	TRBV5-6	TRBJ2-6	CASSTPQGTGANVLTF
16	TRBV7-2	TRBJ1-6	CASSLAGVREGSPLHF
14	TRBV28	TRBJ1-2	CAINRDFLAPGYTF
13	TRBV5-1	TRBJ2-7	CASRPAGAAEQYF
14	TRBV2	TRBJ2-3	CASAERGVTDTQYF
13	TRBV2	TRBJ1-1	CASSTAVRTEAFF
16	TRBV7-2	TRBJ2-4	CASSSLGAGVKNIQYF
20	TRBV7-6	TRBJ2-1	CASSQQGLIAGGSSYNEQFF
14	TRBV21-1	TRBJ1-2	CASSFPWGESSYTF
13	TRBV10-3	TRBJ2-7	CAISDRAPYEQYF
16	TRBV14	TRBJ2-1	CASSHAGTSGPNEQFF